The 16 T cell receptor beta chains listed next were all sequenced from one sample in a study of cytomegalovirus exposure and HLA in healthy donors. Primers for the PCR totalled 60 Vbeta and 13 Jbeta. Using immunoSEQ multiplex PCR, the repertoire was profiled, and TCRdb retains in-frame clones only, with some absent. The listing records approximately 130,000 clones. The sequenced material came from PBMCs. The receptor set was obtained from an older woman in good health and CMV-seronegative.

With respect to this clone: At the DNA level, this CDR3 is encoded by other sequences in the same sample as well. V is TRBV6-5 and J is TRBJ1-1, with D tentatively TRBD1 (5 bases). Looked up from germline, CDR1 is MNHEY and CDR2 is SVGAGI. This CDR3 spans 13 amino acids. The ends were cut back, 5 bases at V and 2 bases at J, with 9 bases in the middle. CDR3 region: CASSTTGNTEAFF. The CDR3 coding sequence is TGTGCCAGCAGTACCACAGGAAACACTGAAGCTTTCTTT.

This chain uses TRBV2 with TRBJ2-7, with D possibly being TRBD1 (7 bases). The germline V gene encodes CDR1 SNHLY and CDR2 FYNNEI. This CDR3 is built from 14 residues. Trimming shortened V by 5 bases and J by 0 bases, and 11 bases separated the two germline ends. CDR3 residues: CASSIRGASYEQYF. Written as DNA, the CDR3 is TGTGCCAGCAGTATCAGGGGGGCCTCCTACGAGCAGTACTTC.

The rearrangement uses TRBV5-1 and TRBJ2-1; TRBD2 matches at 9 bases. The germline V gene has CDR1 SGHRS and CDR2 YFSETQ. The CDR3 has 17 amino acids. J lost 9 bases, V lost 1 base, and 14 bases had no gene match. As DNA, the CDR3 is TGCGCCAGCAGCTTGATGGGCGGGAGGGGGCTGAGGGCTGAGCAGTTCTTC. Its protein product is CASSLMGGRGLRAEQFF. The whole variable domain, remainder taken from reference TRBV5-1 and TRBJ2-1, is KAGVTQTPRYLIKTRGQQVTLSCSPISGHRSVSWYQQTPGQGLQFLFEYFSETQRNKGNFPGRFSGRQFSNSRSEMNVSTLELGDSALYLCASSLMGGRGLRAEQFFGPGTRLTVL.

The chain joins TRBV7-9 to TRBJ2-5; D perhaps matches TRBD1 (6 bases). V was pared by 4 bases and J by 3 bases, with 21 bases between. Germline V gene sequence: CDR1 SEHNR, CDR2 FQNEAQ (reference sequence). The CDR3 contains 17 residues. In nucleotides, the CDR3 is TGTGCCAGCAGCTCCCCGGGACACTCCCCAGTTAAAGAGACCCAGTACTTC. Its translation: CASSSPGHSPVKETQYF.

Points on this clone: An end of the junction does not agree with germline; a read error may underlie this. CDR3 in amino acids: CASSPPGLVPNGQFF. DNA for the CDR3: TGTGCCAGCTCACCACCGGGACTAGTTCCTAATGGGCAGTTCTTC. The rearrangement uses TRBV18 and TRBJ2-1; 8 positions agree with TRBD2. CDR1 is KGHSH and CDR2 is LQKENI in the germline V gene. The CDR3 sequence is 15 residues long.

The chain uses TRBV2 and TRBJ2-2; 15 bases map to TRBD2. Germline-derived CDR1 and CDR2 are SNHLY and FYNNEI. The CDR3 contains 16 residues. The V segment lost 4 bases and the J segment 5 bases; nucleotides outside the gene matches: 2. Here the CDR3 reads CASSVGLAGGTGELFF. CDR3 coding DNA: TGTGCCAGCAGTGTGGGACTAGCGGGAGGTACCGGGGAGCTGTTTTTT.

On this clone itself: This sample includes further DNA sequences coding for the same CDR3. The chain recombines TRBV6-5 with TRBJ2-2; 12 nucleotides agree with TRBD2. The CDR3 loop spans 15 amino acids. Germline CDR1 MNHEY, CDR2 SVGAGI. The J segment lost 9 bases and the V segment lost 4 bases, leaving 6 bases of the junction unmatched. CDR3 in DNA: TGTGCCAGCAGTTCCAGACTAGCGGGGGTCAGGGAGCTGTTTTTT. Its translation: CASSSRLAGVRELFF.

The chain is built from TRBV6-5 and TRBJ1-5, with a weak D call TRBD1 (5 bases). The V end lost 4 bases, the J end lost 4 bases, and 17 bases lay between the germline ends. Germline values: CDR1 MNHEY, CDR2 SVGAGI. This CDR3 contains 16 residues. The CDR3 here is CASSSGIPALNQPQHF. The CDR3, as DNA: TGTGCCAGCAGTTCAGGGATCCCAGCCCTAAATCAGCCCCAGCATTTT.

J is TRBJ2-1 and V is TRBV11-2; 10 bases agree with TRBD2. V lost 4 bases to trimming and J lost 0 bases; unmatched junction nucleotides: 3. Germline loops: CDR1 SGHAT, CDR2 FQNNGV. There are 16 residues in the CDR3. DNA for the CDR3: TGTGCCAGCAGCTCCGGGACTAGCGTCTCCTACAATGAGCAGTTCTTC. Encoded protein: CASSSGTSVSYNEQFF. Together with reference TRBV11-2 and TRBJ2-1, the CDR3 gives the full variable domain: EAGVAQSPRYKIIEKRQSVAFWCNPISGHATLYWYQQILGQGPKLLIQFQNNGVVDDSQLPKDRFSAERLKGVDSTLKIQPAKLEDSAVYLCASSSGTSVSYNEQFFGPGTRLTVL.

This chain joins TRBV28 and TRBJ2-1; 9 bases are a match to TRBD2. V was pared by 8 bases and J by 7 bases, with 9 bases of the junction left unmatched. CDR3 length: 14 residues. The germline V gene encodes CDR1 MDHEN and CDR2 SYDVKM. DNA for the CDR3: TGTGCCAGCCGCTGGGCGGGAGGGCCTAATGAGCAGTTCTTC. As protein: CASRWAGGPNEQFF. The full variable domain, its missing parts supplied by reference TRBV28 and TRBJ2-1, is DVKVTQSSRYLVKRTGEKVFLECVQDMDHENMFWYRQDPGLGLRLIYFSYDVKMKEKGDIPEGYSVSREKKERFSLILESASTNQTSMYLCASRWAGGPNEQFFGPGTRLTVL.

The chain recombines TRBV19 with TRBJ2-7; D is unresolved. Germline V gene data show CDR1 as LNHDA and CDR2 as SQIVND (reference sequence). The CDR3 contains 14 residues. V was trimmed by 3 bases and J by 3 bases, leaving 12 bases between them. For the CDR3, the DNA is TGTGCCAGTAGTATTACCCCCGGGTTCTACGAGCAGTACTTC. Residues: CASSITPGFYEQYF.

The CDR3 region has the DNA TGTGCCAGCAGAACAGGAGTCGACTATGGCTACACCTTC. Amino acids: CASRTGVDYGYTF. V usage is TRBV6-1 and J usage is TRBJ1-2; a weak D match, TRBD1 (5 bases). The germline V gene encodes CDR1 MNHNS and CDR2 SASEGT. CDR3 length equals 13 residues. V lost 6 bases to trimming and J lost 3 bases, with 11 bases between them.

Comment on this clone: Germline is not matched at one junction end, which may reflect a read error. The V gene is TRBV4-2, the J gene TRBJ2-1; 11 bases map to TRBD2. Per the germline V gene, CDR1 is LGHNA and CDR2 is YNFKEQ. This CDR3 has 17 residues. In DNA form, the CDR3 reads TGTGCCAGCAGGCAAGCCCAGGTGACTAGCGGGGACAATGAGCAGTTCTTC. This gives the protein CASRQAQVTSGDNEQFF.

On this clone: The identical CDR3 is also encoded by other nucleotide sequences in the sample. The chain couples TRBV9 to TRBJ2-7, with 9 bases identical to TRBD1. CDR3 size: 14 residues. Per germline, CDR1 SGDLS and CDR2 YYNGEE. After removal of 4 bases from V and 2 bases from J, the junction contained 4 bases not matched to a gene. In nucleotides, the CDR3 is TGTGCCAGCAGCTCGACAGGGGGGGCCTACGAGCAGTACTTC. This codes for CASSSTGGAYEQYF.

J is TRBJ1-1 and V is TRBV6-1, with a weak D call TRBD1 (6 bases). Trimming shortened V by 7 bases and J by 3 bases, and 12 bases separated the two germline ends. Germline lookup yields CDR1 MNHNS and CDR2 SASEGT. The length of the CDR3 is 13 residues. As DNA, the CDR3 is TGTGCCAGCACCCTAGGGGGGGACACTGAAGCTTTCTTT. This translates into CASTLGGDTEAFF.

The rearrangement uses TRBV7-8 and TRBJ1-5, with D tentatively TRBD1 (5 bases). CDR1 is SGHVS, CDR2 FQNEAQ, per germline. Trimming took 5 bases from V and 2 from J, leaving 19 bases between them. The CDR3 totals 17 residues. The CDR3 loop reads CASSRSAGGFGNQPQHF. CDR3 sequence (DNA): TGTGCCAGCAGCCGTTCGGCGGGGGGGTTTGGCAATCAGCCCCAGCATTTT. Drawing the rest from reference TRBV7-8 and TRBJ1-5, the complete variable domain is GAGVSQSPRYKVAKRGQDVALRCDPISGHVSLFWYQQALGQGPEFLTYFQNEAQLDKSGLPSDRFFAERPEGSVSTLKIQRTQQEDSAVYLCASSRSAGGFGNQPQHFGDGTRLSIL.